These 27 T cell receptor beta chains originate from one sample sequenced in a study of T cell responses to AZD1222 COVID-19 vaccine. Measured with immunoSEQ multiplex PCR; TCRdb has only the in-frame clones, and not every one. In the table there are approximately 140,000 clones, over 75% of which are singletons. Sample: peripheral blood, taken 28 days after the second AZD1222 dose. These receptor sequences come from an adult who received the AZD1222 COVID-19 vaccine.

This rearrangement joins TRBV19 to TRBJ1-1; D is ambiguous. CDR3 length equals 16 residues. The germline V gene encodes CDR1 LNHDA and CDR2 SQIVND (reference sequence). Trimming shortened V by 5 bases and J by 3 bases, and 19 bases separated the two germline ends. This CDR3 reads CASSFFRLGLDTEAFF. DNA of the CDR3: TGTGCCAGTAGTTTTTTCCGTCTCGGCCTGGACACTGAAGCTTTCTTT.

This chain uses TRBV6-5 with TRBJ1-5, with D perhaps matching TRBD1 (5 bases). Germline V lookup: CDR1 MNHEY, CDR2 SVGAGI. This CDR3 is 15 amino acids long. Trimming removed 2 bases from V and 7 bases from J, with 15 bases in between. DNA for the CDR3: TGTGCCAGCAGTTACACCCCCCAGGGTTTCCAGCCCCAGCATTTT. Protein: CASSYTPQGFQPQHF.

The V gene is TRBV12-3 or TRBV12-4, the J gene TRBJ1-6; no clear D gene. The V gene lost 3 bases and the J gene lost 8 bases, with 5 bases spanning the gap. This CDR3 comprises 12 residues. The CDR3 protein is CASSFSDSPLHF. The CDR3 nucleotides read TGTGCCAGCAGTTTCAGCGATTCACCCCTCCACTTT.

The J gene is TRBJ2-1, the V gene TRBV5-1; 8 positions agree with TRBD2. Germline V gene lookup returns CDR1 SGHRS and CDR2 YFSETQ. With 6 bases clipped from V and 4 bases from J, the junction kept 6 bases outside the gene matches. CDR3 length: 14 residues. CDR3 DNA sequence: TGCGCCAGCACACTAGCGGATGGGTACAATGAGCAGTTCTTC. This gives the protein CASTLADGYNEQFF.

The count of this clone is one. The V gene is TRBV18, the J gene TRBJ2-7; TRBD2 aligns across 7 bases. Per germline, CDR1 KGHSH and CDR2 LQKENI. The CDR3 consists of 16 residues. The junction had 11 bases not matched to a gene; V was cut back by 3 bases and J by 3 bases. The CDR3 loop reads CASSPIGLTSSYEQYF. The CDR3 DNA follows: TGTGCCAGCTCACCTATTGGCTTGACTAGCAGCTACGAGCAGTACTTC.

The chain combines TRBV20-1 with TRBJ2-7; unclear D gene. CDR3 length: 10 residues. V shed 3 bases and J shed 8 bases, with 8 bases lying between them. Germline loops: CDR1 DFQATT, CDR2 SNEGSKA (reference sequence). The CDR3 protein is CSASQLQQYF. CDR3 sequence (DNA): TGCAGTGCTAGCCAGCTCCAGCAGTACTTC.

This sequence joins TRBV5-6 and TRBJ1-1; no definite D call. This CDR3 spans 16 amino acids. With 2 bases removed from V and 0 bases from J, the gap between germline ends came to 14 bases. Germline V CDR1 and CDR2: SGHDT, YYEEEE. CDR3 loop: CASSLGGPLLNTEAFF. The CDR3 DNA reads TGTGCCAGCAGCTTAGGTGGACCACTCTTGAACACTGAAGCTTTCTTT.

V usage is TRBV2 and J usage is TRBJ2-5; 7 nucleotides agree with TRBD2. CDR1 is SNHLY, CDR2 FYNNEI, per germline. There are 14 residues in the CDR3. Trimming at V came to 7 bases and at J to 2 bases, leaving 7 bases not matched to a gene. The CDR3 loop reads CASNKGGSQETQYF. Here the CDR3 DNA reads TGTGCCAGCAACAAGGGAGGGAGTCAAGAGACCCAGTACTTC. Based on the CDR3 plus reference TRBV2 and TRBJ2-5, the full variable domain is EPEVTQTPSHQVTQMGQEVILRCVPISNHLYFYWYRQILGQKVEFLVSFYNNEISEKSEIFDDQFSVERPDGSNFTLKIRSTKLEDSAMYFCASNKGGSQETQYFGPGTRLLVL.

This clone was picked up one time. The CDR3 DNA is TGTGCCAGTAGTGTTCTGCTAGCGGGAGGCTACAATGAGCAGTTCTTC. This encodes CASSVLLAGGYNEQFF. This chain joins TRBV19 and TRBJ2-1; 11 bases map to TRBD2. The germline V gene encodes CDR1 LNHDA and CDR2 SQIVND (reference sequence). V lost 5 bases, J lost 3 bases, and 6 bases stayed unmatched. This CDR3 has 16 amino acids.

The chain carries TRBV2 and TRBJ1-4; TRBD1 aligns across 7 bases. The germline V gene has CDR1 SNHLY and CDR2 FYNNEI. The CDR3 runs 14 residues. Trimming at V came to 6 bases and at J to 4 bases, leaving 5 bases not matched to a gene. This CDR3 is CASRLGQYNEKLFF. In DNA form, the CDR3 reads TGTGCCAGCAGGCTGGGACAGTATAATGAAAAACTGTTTTTT.

V gene TRBV5-4 combines with J gene TRBJ2-2; the match to TRBD2 covers 10 bases. The CDR3 totals 15 residues. V trimming: 9 bases; J trimming: 1 base; junction bases outside the gene matches: 6. Looked up from germline, CDR1 is SGHNT and CDR2 is YYREEE (reference sequence). This chain's CDR3 is CATQRTSGNTGELFF. The DNA of the CDR3 is TGTGCCACCCAACGGACTAGCGGGAACACCGGGGAGCTGTTTTTT.

V is TRBV15 and J is TRBJ2-7, with D perhaps TRBD1 or TRBD2 (5 bases each). Per germline, CDR1 LNHNV and CDR2 YYDKDF (reference sequence). The V end was cut by 0 bases, the J end by 5 bases, with 17 bases between. The CDR3 has 16 amino acids. The CDR3 DNA reads as TGTGCCACCAGCAGAGATGGGACGGCAGGACGGGACGAGCAGTACTTC. The encoded protein is CATSRDGTAGRDEQYF. Full variable domain (outside the CDR3, taken from reference TRBV15 and TRBJ2-7): DAMVIQNPRYQVTQFGKPVTLSCSQTLNHNVMYWYQQKSSQAPKLLFHYYDKDFNNEADTPDNFQSRRPNTSFCFLDIRSPGLGDTAMYLCATSRDGTAGRDEQYFGPGTRLTVT.

CDR3 DNA sequence: TGCGCCAGCAGCCCATATCAGGGGACTAACTATGGCTACACCTTC. Translating gives CASSPYQGTNYGYTF. The rearrangement uses TRBV5-1 and TRBJ1-2, with a tentative D call TRBD1 (6 bases). The germline V and J ends were trimmed by 4 bases and 0 bases, with 13 bases remaining between them. The CDR3 is made up of 15 amino acids. The germline V gene encodes CDR1 SGHRS and CDR2 YFSETQ.

The chain employs TRBV29-1 and TRBJ2-1; perhaps TRBD1 as D (6 bases). The V end lost 6 bases, the J end lost 4 bases, and 16 bases lay between the germline ends. CDR3 length equals 14 residues. Germline V gene lookup returns CDR1 SQVTM and CDR2 ANQGSEA. The CDR3: CSVRREGVYNEQFF. CDR3 coding DNA: TGCAGCGTCCGAAGAGAGGGGGTTTACAATGAGCAGTTCTTC.

The genes are TRBV24-1 and TRBJ2-5; weak D call: TRBD1 (6 bases). The CDR3 has 15 amino acids. V lost 5 bases to trimming and J lost 0 bases, with 12 bases between them. Per the germline V gene, CDR1 is KGHDR and CDR2 is SFDVKD. The CDR3: CATSGQVGYQETQYF. The CDR3 DNA sequence: TGTGCCACCAGTGGACAGGTGGGGTACCAAGAGACCCAGTACTTC.

The DNA of the CDR3 is TGTGCCAGCAGTTCAACGGGGGCGAGGGGCTACACCTTC. Translated, it gives CASSSTGARGYTF. This chain uses TRBV7-9 with TRBJ1-2; a weak D match, TRBD1 (6 bases). The CDR3 consists of 13 residues. Per germline, CDR1 SEHNR and CDR2 FQNEAQ (reference sequence). V was pared by 6 bases and J by 8 bases, with 16 bases between.

The chain joins TRBV12-5 to TRBJ2-1; D may be TRBD2 (6 bases). CDR3 size: 16 residues. Trimming shortened V by 6 bases and J by 0 bases, and 15 bases separated the two germline ends. CDR1 is LGHNT and CDR2 is FRNRAP in the germline V gene. The CDR3 coding sequence is TGTGCTAGTGGCCCAGGGACTTTCAGCTCCTACAATGAGCAGTTCTTC. Translated: CASGPGTFSSYNEQFF.

The chain links TRBV15 to TRBJ2-2; D remains unclear. The V end lost 1 base, the J end lost 4 bases, and 7 bases lay between the germline ends. The CDR3 spans 14 residues. CDR1 and CDR2 from the germline V gene are LNHNV and YYDKDF (reference sequence). The CDR3 here is CATSRGAGTGELFF. The DNA of the CDR3 is TGTGCCACCAGCAGAGGGGCAGGCACCGGGGAGCTGTTTTTT.

The chain uses TRBV19 and TRBJ1-2; D gene uncertain. Germline CDR1 and CDR2: LNHDA and SQIVND (reference sequence). This CDR3 has 12 amino acids. The germline V and J ends were trimmed by 2 bases and 2 bases, with 3 bases remaining between them. CDR3: CASSIQNYGYTF. Written as DNA, the CDR3 is TGTGCCAGTAGTATACAGAACTATGGCTACACCTTC.

The V gene is TRBV6-5, the J gene TRBJ1-3; possibly TRBD1 for D (5 bases). With 2 bases removed from V and 2 bases from J, the gap between germline ends came to 13 bases. CDR3 size: 16 residues. The germline V gene encodes CDR1 MNHEY and CDR2 SVGAGI. The CDR3 bases are TGTGCCAGCAGTTACGTAAGGGGAATTACTGGAAACACCATATATTTT. This gives the protein CASSYVRGITGNTIYF.

The chain has TRBV12-3 or TRBV12-4 and TRBJ1-3, with D uncertain. Deletions cut 6 bases from V and 4 bases from J, with 7 bases between. CDR3 length: 12 amino acids. CDR3 residues: CASRLQGNTIYF. For the CDR3, the DNA is TGTGCCAGCAGGTTACAGGGAAACACCATATATTTT.

The rearrangement joins TRBV27 to TRBJ1-5, with 8 bases identical to TRBD1. The CDR3 has 14 amino acids. The V segment lost 6 bases and the J segment 7 bases; nucleotides outside the gene matches: 8. Germline V CDR1 and CDR2: MNHEY, SMNVEV (reference sequence). CDR3 sequence reads: CASSHNRGGQPQHF. In nucleotides, the CDR3 is TGTGCCAGCAGCCATAACAGGGGGGGCCAGCCCCAGCATTTT.

The chain joins TRBV3-1 (or the pseudogene TRBV3-2) to TRBJ1-1; D gene unclear. Germline lookup yields CDR1 LGHDT and CDR2 YNNKEL (reference sequence). The V and J ends lost 4 bases and 4 bases respectively, with 13 bases between them. The CDR3 length is 14 residues. This CDR3 is CASSPRDAPTEAFF. The CDR3 region has the DNA TGTGCCAGCAGCCCGAGGGATGCGCCCACTGAAGCTTTCTTT.

The rearrangement joins TRBV19 to TRBJ1-6; 7 bases agree with TRBD1. Germline V gene lookup returns CDR1 LNHDA and CDR2 SQIVND (reference sequence). CDR3 length: 16 amino acids. V was pared by 3 bases and J by 7 bases, with 9 bases of the junction left unmatched. The CDR3 protein is CASSIARTGVNSPLHF. The CDR3 DNA reads as TGTGCCAGTAGTATTGCCCGGACAGGAGTAAATTCACCCCTCCACTTT.

This chain connects TRBV7-9 to TRBJ1-1; D gene unclear. Trimming took 5 bases from V and 0 from J, leaving 4 bases between them. CDR1 and CDR2 (germline): SEHNR, FQNEAQ (reference sequence). This CDR3 has 12 amino acids. CDR3 in amino acids: CASSNLNTEAFF. Written as DNA, the CDR3 is TGTGCCAGCAGCAACTTGAACACTGAAGCTTTCTTT.

This chain links TRBV7-9 with TRBJ1-1, with 9 bases that match TRBD1. This CDR3 is built from 13 residues. The germline V gene has CDR1 SEHNR and CDR2 FQNEAQ (reference sequence). V was pared by 8 bases and J by 2 bases, with 3 bases of the junction left unmatched. The CDR3 here is CASEGQGNTEAFF. For the CDR3, the DNA is TGTGCCAGCGAGGGACAGGGCAACACTGAAGCTTTCTTT.

The V call is TRBV6-6, the J call TRBJ2-3; D uncertain. V was cut by 8 bases and J by 6 bases, with 12 bases left in between. CDR1 and CDR2 (germline): MNHNY, SVGAGI (reference sequence). The CDR3 has 12 amino acids. The CDR3 DNA follows: TGTGCCAGCGGCTCGGCCGGTGATACGCAGTATTTT. This translates into CASGSAGDTQYF.